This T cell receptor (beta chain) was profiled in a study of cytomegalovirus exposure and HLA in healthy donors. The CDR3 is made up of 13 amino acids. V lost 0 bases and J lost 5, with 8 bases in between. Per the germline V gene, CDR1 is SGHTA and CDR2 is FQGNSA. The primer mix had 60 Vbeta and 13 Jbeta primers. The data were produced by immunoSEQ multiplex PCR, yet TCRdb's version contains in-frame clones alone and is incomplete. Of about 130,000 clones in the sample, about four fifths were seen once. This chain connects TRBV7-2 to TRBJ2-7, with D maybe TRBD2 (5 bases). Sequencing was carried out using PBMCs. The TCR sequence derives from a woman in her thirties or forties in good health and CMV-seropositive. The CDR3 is CASSLAWGDEQYF. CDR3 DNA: TGTGCCAGCAGCTTAGCGTGGGGAGACGAGCAGTACTTC.